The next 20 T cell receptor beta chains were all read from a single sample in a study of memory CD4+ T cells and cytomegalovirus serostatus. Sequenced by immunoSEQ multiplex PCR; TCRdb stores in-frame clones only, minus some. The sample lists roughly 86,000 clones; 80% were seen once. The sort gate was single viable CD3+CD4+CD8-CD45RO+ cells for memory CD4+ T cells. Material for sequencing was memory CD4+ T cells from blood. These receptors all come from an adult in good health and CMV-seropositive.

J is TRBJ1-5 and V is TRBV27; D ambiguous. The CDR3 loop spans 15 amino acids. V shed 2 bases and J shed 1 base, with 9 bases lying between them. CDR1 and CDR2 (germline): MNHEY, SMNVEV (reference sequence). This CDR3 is CASSLRYRSNQPQHF. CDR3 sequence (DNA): TGTGCCAGCAGTTTAAGGTATCGAAGCAATCAGCCCCAGCATTTT.

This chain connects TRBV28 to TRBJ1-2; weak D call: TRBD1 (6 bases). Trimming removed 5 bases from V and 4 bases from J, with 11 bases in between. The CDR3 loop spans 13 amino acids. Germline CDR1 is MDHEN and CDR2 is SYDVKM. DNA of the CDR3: TGTGCCAGCAGTATCGGACAGACCTATGGCTACACCTTC. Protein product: CASSIGQTYGYTF.

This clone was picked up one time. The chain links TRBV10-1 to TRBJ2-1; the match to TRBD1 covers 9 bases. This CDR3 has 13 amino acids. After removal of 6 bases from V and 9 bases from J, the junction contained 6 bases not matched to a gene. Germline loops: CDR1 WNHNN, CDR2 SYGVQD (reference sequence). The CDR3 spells CASSLQGAVEQFF. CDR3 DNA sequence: TGCGCCAGCAGCTTACAGGGGGCTGTTGAGCAGTTCTTC.

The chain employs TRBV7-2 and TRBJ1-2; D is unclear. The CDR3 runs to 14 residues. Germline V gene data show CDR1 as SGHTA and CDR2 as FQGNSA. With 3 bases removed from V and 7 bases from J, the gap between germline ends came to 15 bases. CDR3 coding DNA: TGTGCCAGCAGCTTCGGCGGCCCGGTCGCTGGCTACACCTTC. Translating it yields CASSFGGPVAGYTF.

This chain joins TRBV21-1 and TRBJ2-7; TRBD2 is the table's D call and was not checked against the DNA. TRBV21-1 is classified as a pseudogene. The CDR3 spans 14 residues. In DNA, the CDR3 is TGTGCCAGCAGCAAAGTGACTAGCGGGCGTCTGCAGTACTTC. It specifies CASSKVTSGRLQYF.

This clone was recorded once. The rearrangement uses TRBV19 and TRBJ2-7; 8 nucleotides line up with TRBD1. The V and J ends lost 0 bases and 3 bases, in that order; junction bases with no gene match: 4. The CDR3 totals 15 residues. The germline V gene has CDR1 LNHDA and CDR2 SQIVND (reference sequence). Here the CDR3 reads CASSIEDRVGYEQYF. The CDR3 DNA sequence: TGTGCCAGTAGTATAGAGGACAGGGTCGGCTACGAGCAGTACTTC.

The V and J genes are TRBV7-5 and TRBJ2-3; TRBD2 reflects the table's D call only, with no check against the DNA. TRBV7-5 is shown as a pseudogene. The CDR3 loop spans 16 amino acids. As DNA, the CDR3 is TGTGTCAGAAGCCCCGAGAGCGGGAGAGAGGGGGATACGCAGTATTTT. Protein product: CVRSPESGREGDTQYF.

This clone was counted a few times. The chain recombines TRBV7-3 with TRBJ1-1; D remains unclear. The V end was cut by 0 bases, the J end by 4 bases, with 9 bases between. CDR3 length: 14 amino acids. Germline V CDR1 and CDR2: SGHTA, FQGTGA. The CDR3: CASSLTGGGTEAFF. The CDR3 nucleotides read TGTGCCAGCAGCTTAACGGGAGGAGGCACTGAAGCTTTCTTT.

The CDR3, as DNA: TGTGCCAGCAGTACAGGGGCCGGGGAGCTGTTTTTT. Translating gives CASSTGAGELFF. The gene calls are TRBV28 and TRBJ2-2, with TRBD1 matching 7 bases. CDR3 length equals 12 residues. Germline CDR1 reads MDHEN; CDR2 reads SYDVKM. The trim removed 5 bases at V and 6 bases at J, leaving 0 bases unmatched.

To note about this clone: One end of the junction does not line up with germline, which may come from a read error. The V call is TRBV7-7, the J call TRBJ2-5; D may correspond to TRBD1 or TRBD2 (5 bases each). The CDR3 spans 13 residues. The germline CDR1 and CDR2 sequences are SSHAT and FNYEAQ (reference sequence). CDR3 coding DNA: TGTGCTAGCAGCCCCGGGACCCAAGAGACCCAGTACTTC. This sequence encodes CASSPGTQETQYF.

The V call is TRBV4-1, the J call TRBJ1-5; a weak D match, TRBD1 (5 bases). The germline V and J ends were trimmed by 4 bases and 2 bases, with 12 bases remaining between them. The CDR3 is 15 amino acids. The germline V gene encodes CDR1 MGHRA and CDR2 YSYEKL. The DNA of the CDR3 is TGCGCCAGCAGCCCCCAGGGTAGCGGCAATCAGCCCCAGCATTTT. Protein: CASSPQGSGNQPQHF.

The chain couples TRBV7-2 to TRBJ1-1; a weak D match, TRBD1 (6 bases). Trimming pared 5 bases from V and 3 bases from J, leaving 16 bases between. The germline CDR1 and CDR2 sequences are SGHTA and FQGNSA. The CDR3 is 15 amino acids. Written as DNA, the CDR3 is TGTGCCAGCAGCAAAGAGGGGGGCAGAGACACTGAAGCTTTCTTT. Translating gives CASSKEGGRDTEAFF.

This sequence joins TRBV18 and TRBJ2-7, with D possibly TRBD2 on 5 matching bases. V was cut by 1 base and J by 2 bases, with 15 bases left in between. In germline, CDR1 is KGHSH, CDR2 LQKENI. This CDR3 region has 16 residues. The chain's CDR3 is CASSPRVGLEAYEQYF. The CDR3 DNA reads TGTGCCAGCTCACCACGCGTGGGCCTGGAGGCCTACGAGCAGTACTTC.

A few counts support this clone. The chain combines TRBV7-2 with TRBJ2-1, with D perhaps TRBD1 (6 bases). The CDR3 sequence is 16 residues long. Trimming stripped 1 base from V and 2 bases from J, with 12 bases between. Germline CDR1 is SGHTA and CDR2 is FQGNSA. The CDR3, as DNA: TGTGCCAGCAGCTTAGAAGGGGCAGGGGCCTACAATGAGCAGTTCTTC. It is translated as CASSLEGAGAYNEQFF.

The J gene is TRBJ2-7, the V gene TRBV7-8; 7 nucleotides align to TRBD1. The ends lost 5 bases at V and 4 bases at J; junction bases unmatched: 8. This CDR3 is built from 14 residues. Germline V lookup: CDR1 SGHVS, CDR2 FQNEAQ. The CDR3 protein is CASSIRQGRYEQYF. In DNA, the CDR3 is TGTGCCAGCAGCATCAGACAGGGCCGATACGAGCAGTACTTC.

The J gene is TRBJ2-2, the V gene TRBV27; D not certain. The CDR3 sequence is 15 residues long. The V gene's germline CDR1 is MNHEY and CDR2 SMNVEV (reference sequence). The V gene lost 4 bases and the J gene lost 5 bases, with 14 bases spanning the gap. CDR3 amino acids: CASSSPRKFTGELFF. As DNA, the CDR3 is TGTGCCAGCAGTTCACCCCGGAAATTTACCGGGGAGCTGTTTTTT.

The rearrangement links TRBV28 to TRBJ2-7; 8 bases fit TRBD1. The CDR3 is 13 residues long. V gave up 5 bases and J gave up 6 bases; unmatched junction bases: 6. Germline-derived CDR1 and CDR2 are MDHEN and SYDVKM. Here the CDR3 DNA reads TGTGCCAGCAGTGATTACAGGGGGACCGAGCAGTACTTC. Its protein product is CASSDYRGTEQYF.

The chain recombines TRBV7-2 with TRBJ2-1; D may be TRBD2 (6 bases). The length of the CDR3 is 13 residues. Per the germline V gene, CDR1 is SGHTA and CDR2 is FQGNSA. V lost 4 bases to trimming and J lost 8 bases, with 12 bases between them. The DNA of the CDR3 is TGTGCCAGCAGCTCTCGGGGGAGGTATGAGCAGTTCTTC. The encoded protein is CASSSRGRYEQFF.

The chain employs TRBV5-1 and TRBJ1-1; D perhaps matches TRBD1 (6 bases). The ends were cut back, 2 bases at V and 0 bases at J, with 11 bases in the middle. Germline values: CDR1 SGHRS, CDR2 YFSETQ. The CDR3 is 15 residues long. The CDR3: CASSLAGDMNTEAFF. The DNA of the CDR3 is TGCGCCAGCAGCTTAGCTGGGGACATGAACACTGAAGCTTTCTTT.

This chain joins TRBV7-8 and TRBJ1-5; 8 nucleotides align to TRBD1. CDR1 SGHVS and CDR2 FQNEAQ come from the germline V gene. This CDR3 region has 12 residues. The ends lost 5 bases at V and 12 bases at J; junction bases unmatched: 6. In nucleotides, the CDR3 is TGTGCCAGCAGCCCCCGGACAGGGCGCCAGCATTTT. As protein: CASSPRTGRQHF. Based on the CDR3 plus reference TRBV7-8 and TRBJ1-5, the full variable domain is GAGVSQSPRYKVAKRGQDVALRCDPISGHVSLFWYQQALGQGPEFLTYFQNEAQLDKSGLPSDRFFAERPEGSVSTLKIQRTQQEDSAVYLCASSPRTGRQHFGDGTRLSIL.